This passage covers 23 T cell receptor beta chains from one sample sequenced in a study of shared clonotypes between healthy human individuals. The assay was immunoSEQ multiplex PCR, and TCRdb's table has in-frame clones only and misses some. The sample comprises about 2.4 million clones, over 85% of which are singletons, and more than 0.12% rests with the top ten. Sequenced material: naive CD4+ T cells sorted from blood. The subset is: CD45RA+ positively selected. These TCRs come from a man aged 18 to 29 in good health.

This chain joins TRBV28 and TRBJ1-3, with D unresolved. The germline V gene has CDR1 MDHEN and CDR2 SYDVKM. V was trimmed by 8 bases and J by 4 bases, leaving 12 bases between them. The CDR3 spans 13 residues. The CDR3 sequence: CASQDDNGNTIYF. The CDR3 nucleotides are TGTGCCAGCCAGGATGACAACGGAAACACCATATATTTT.

Note on this clone: The sample carries other DNA sequences with the same CDR3. V usage is TRBV5-1 and J usage is TRBJ1-1, with D hard to call. Germline CDR1 SGHRS, CDR2 YFSETQ. The V end lost 0 bases, the J end lost 1 base, and 4 bases lay between the germline ends. The CDR3 loop spans 13 amino acids. CDR3 DNA: TGCGCCAGCAGCTTGGCTCGGAACACTGAAGCTTTCTTT. Amino acids: CASSLARNTEAFF.

This sequence joins TRBV5-4 and TRBJ2-7; TRBD2 is a possible D gene (6 bases). The V end was cut by 3 bases, the J end by 9 bases, with 22 bases between. CDR3 length equals 15 residues. In germline, CDR1 is SGHNT, CDR2 YYREEE (reference sequence). The CDR3 DNA is TGTGCCAGCAGCTGGGATGGAGGGTCAGGAAGGGGGCAGTACTTC. Amino acids: CASSWDGGSGRGQYF. The entire variable domain, with the rest obtained from reference TRBV5-4 and TRBJ2-7, is as follows: ETGVTQSPTHLIKTRGQQVTLRCSSQSGHNTVSWYQQALGQGPQFIFQYYREEENGRGNFPPRFSGLQFPNYSSELNVNALELDDSALYLCASSWDGGSGRGQYFGPGTRLTVT.

The chain joins TRBV4-3 to TRBJ1-6; D gene ambiguous. Germline V lookup: CDR1 LGHNA, CDR2 YSLEER. Trimming removed 4 bases at V and 4 bases at J, with 14 bases between. The CDR3 runs to 16 residues. CDR3 nucleotides: TGCGCCAGCAGCCCAGGAGGGAAGGCGTATAATTCACCCCTCCACTTT. It yields the protein CASSPGGKAYNSPLHF.

The J gene is TRBJ1-1, the V gene TRBV6-1, with D hard to call. Between the trimmed V and J ends, which lost 5 bases and 12 bases, there was a span of 13 bases. This CDR3 is built from 11 residues. CDR1 MNHNS and CDR2 SASEGT come from the germline V gene. CDR3 region: CASSSAEETFF. The CDR3 region has the DNA TGTGCCAGCAGTTCCGCAGAGGAAACTTTCTTT.

The chain joins TRBV11-2 to TRBJ2-2; perhaps TRBD1 as D (6 bases). The V and J ends lost 4 bases and 1 base respectively, with 7 bases between them. Germline V gene sequence: CDR1 SGHAT, CDR2 FQNNGV. The length of the CDR3 is 14 residues. CDR3: CASSWGQNTGELFF. DNA for the CDR3: TGTGCCAGCAGCTGGGGACAGAACACCGGGGAGCTGTTTTTT.

This rearrangement joins TRBV7-9 to TRBJ1-2; tentatively, D is TRBD1 (6 bases). V shed 9 bases and J shed 4 bases, with 12 bases lying between them. The CDR3 extends over 12 amino acids. The germline gives CDR1 SEHNR, CDR2 FQNEAQ (reference sequence). Here the CDR3 DNA reads TGTGCCAGTCGGAGCAGGGGCTATGGCTACACCTTC. Amino acids: CASRSRGYGYTF.

V usage is TRBV18 and J usage is TRBJ2-5; TRBD1 might be the D (6 bases). The DNA end is a closer match to TRBJ2-7, so the J assignment may be wrong. From germline, CDR1 is KGHSH and CDR2 LQKENI. The CDR3 has 14 residues. CDR3 sequence reads: CASSPDRNSYEQYF. The CDR3 DNA follows: TGTGCCAGCTCACCCGACAGGAACTCCTACGAGCAGTACTTC.

This clone occurred once. Other DNA sequences of this sample code for an identical CDR3. The CDR3 spells CASSVASSSYNEQFF. The CDR3 DNA follows: TGTGCCAGCAGCGTAGCGTCGAGCTCCTACAATGAGCAGTTCTTC. The chain is built from TRBV9 and TRBJ2-1, with D unclear. Trimming pared 0 bases from V and 0 bases from J, leaving 7 bases between. The CDR3 is 15 residues long. Germline CDR1 SGDLS, CDR2 YYNGEE. The full variable domain, its missing parts supplied by reference TRBV9 and TRBJ2-1, is DSGVTQTPKHLITATGQRVTLRCSPRSGDLSVYWYQQSLDQGLQFLIQYYNGEERAKGNILERFSAQQFPDLHSELNLSSLELGDSALYFCASSVASSSYNEQFFGPGTRLTVL.

V and J are TRBV5-5 and TRBJ2-7; D uncertain. The CDR3 loop spans 14 amino acids. Germline V gene data show CDR1 as SGHKS and CDR2 as YYEKEE (reference sequence). V lost 1 base and J lost 2, with 10 bases in between. CDR3 nucleotides: TGTGCCAGCAGCTTGAACCCTTCCCCCTACGAGCAGTACTTC. Translating gives CASSLNPSPYEQYF.

The J gene is TRBJ2-2, the V gene TRBV7-8, with 8 bases that match TRBD1. The V gene end was trimmed by 5 bases and the J gene end by 8 bases; junction bases not matched to a gene: 7. Germline-derived CDR1 and CDR2 are SGHVS and FQNEAQ. This CDR3 contains 14 residues. In nucleotides, the CDR3 is TGTGCCAGCAGCCCAGGGGGCGCTTTAGGGGAGCTGTTTTTT. This codes for CASSPGGALGELFF.

This chain uses TRBV9 with TRBJ1-2, with 7 positions matching TRBD1. CDR1 is SGDLS and CDR2 is YYNGEE in the germline V gene. Unmatched junction bases numbered 3, after V lost 4 bases and J lost 0 bases. This CDR3 has 14 residues. The CDR3 DNA is TGTGCCAGCAGCCCAGGGGGAACTAACTATGGCTACACCTTC. As protein: CASSPGGTNYGYTF.

The rearrangement uses TRBV7-9 and TRBJ2-7; D might be TRBD1 or TRBD2, each matching 6 bases. CDR3 size: 15 residues. V shed 1 base and J shed 3 bases, with 13 bases lying between them. The germline V gene has CDR1 SEHNR and CDR2 FQNEAQ (reference sequence). The CDR3 reads CASSLEGGAGYEQYF. The CDR3 DNA is TGTGCCAGCAGCTTAGAAGGGGGAGCGGGCTACGAGCAGTACTTC.

This chain joins TRBV5-1 and TRBJ2-2, with 7 bases lining up with TRBD1. This CDR3 is built from 15 residues. J gave up 1 base and V 2 bases, and 2 bases lay outside the gene matches. In germline, CDR1 is SGHRS, CDR2 YFSETQ. Here the CDR3 reads CASSFRQGNTGELFF. The DNA for the CDR3 is TGCGCCAGCAGCTTTAGACAGGGGAACACCGGGGAGCTGTTTTTT.

CDR3 sequence (DNA): TGTGCCAGCAGTTACAGGGGCTATGGCTACACCTTC. This sequence encodes CASSYRGYGYTF. The J gene is TRBJ1-2, the V gene TRBV28; TRBD1 matches 7 bases. Germline lookup yields CDR1 MDHEN and CDR2 SYDVKM. This CDR3 has 12 residues. The ends lost 4 bases at V and 4 bases at J; junction bases unmatched: 0.

The gene calls are TRBV5-1 and TRBJ1-4; 9 nucleotides align to TRBD1. Germline V CDR1 and CDR2: SGHRS, YFSETQ. CDR3 length: 14 residues. The V gene end was trimmed by 4 bases and the J gene end by 8 bases; junction bases not matched to a gene: 6. The CDR3 nucleotides read TGCGCCAGCAGCCAACAGGGGGCGCGGGAAAAACTGTTTTTT. This sequence encodes CASSQQGAREKLFF.

Comment on this clone: Within the sample, other DNA sequences also encode this same CDR3. The rearrangement links TRBV10-2 to TRBJ2-7; 8 bases align to TRBD1. The CDR3 runs 14 residues. Losses at the gene ends were 6 bases for V and 0 bases for J; bases not matched to a gene: 4. Germline V gene data show CDR1 as WSHSY and CDR2 as SAAADI. CDR3 residues: CASRGQVDSYEQYF. In DNA, the CDR3 is TGCGCCAGCAGGGGACAGGTCGACTCCTACGAGCAGTACTTC.

This chain joins TRBV10-3 and TRBJ1-1; D perhaps matches TRBD1 (6 bases). CDR1 ENHRY and CDR2 SYGVKD come from the germline V gene. The V gene lost 8 bases and the J gene lost 2 bases, with 12 bases spanning the gap. The CDR3 spans 13 residues. DNA for the CDR3: TGTGCCATCCGAGGACAGAGAAACACTGAAGCTTTCTTT. Amino acids: CAIRGQRNTEAFF.

The chain links TRBV9 to TRBJ1-5; maybe TRBD1 (5 bases). Trimming removed 3 bases at V and 8 bases at J, with 15 bases between. CDR1 and CDR2 (germline): SGDLS, YYNGEE. The CDR3 consists of 14 residues. Here the CDR3 DNA reads TGTGCCAGCAGCGCCCGCGGGGCGGAGGAGCCCCAGCATTTT. Translated, it gives CASSARGAEEPQHF. The full variable domain, completed using reference TRBV9 and TRBJ1-5, is DSGVTQTPKHLITATGQRVTLRCSPRSGDLSVYWYQQSLDQGLQFLIQYYNGEERAKGNILERFSAQQFPDLHSELNLSSLELGDSALYFCASSARGAEEPQHFGDGTRLSIL.

V usage is TRBV30 and J usage is TRBJ2-3, with a possible D match to TRBD2 (6 bases). V was shortened by 0 bases and J by 4 bases, with 17 bases between the two germline ends. The CDR3 is 16 residues long. The germline V gene has CDR1 GTSNPN and CDR2 SVGIG (reference sequence). The CDR3 loop reads CAWSVRAGSKPDTQYF. The CDR3 region has the DNA TGTGCCTGGAGTGTAAGGGCGGGGTCGAAACCAGATACGCAGTATTTT.

This sequence joins TRBV10-3 and TRBJ2-7; no definite D call. Per the germline V gene, CDR1 is ENHRY and CDR2 is SYGVKD. The CDR3 extends over 13 amino acids. V was pared by 2 bases and J by 6 bases, with 11 bases between. DNA for the CDR3: TGTGCCATCAGTGAGAGAGACTTGGGCGAGCAGTACTTC. Residues: CAISERDLGEQYF.

The genes are TRBV11-2 and TRBJ2-5; 7 nucleotides line up with TRBD1. The germline V gene encodes CDR1 SGHAT and CDR2 FQNNGV. The junction had 5 bases not matched to a gene; V was cut back by 5 bases and J by 2 bases. This CDR3 comprises 14 residues. Here the CDR3 DNA reads TGTGCCAGCAGCCCGGGACAGAAACAAGAGACCCAGTACTTC. Translating gives CASSPGQKQETQYF.

The genes are TRBV2 and TRBJ2-5, with D tentatively TRBD2 (5 bases). The CDR3 loop spans 14 amino acids. The V and J ends lost 4 bases and 4 bases respectively, with 13 bases between them. Germline V gene lookup returns CDR1 SNHLY and CDR2 FYNNEI. CDR3 in DNA: TGTGCCAGCAGTGTAACCGGGATTGGAGAGACCCAGTACTTC. Translated, it gives CASSVTGIGETQYF.